These 20 T cell receptor beta chains were all obtained from the same sample, sequenced in a study of CD8 T cells in Susac syndrome. The RNA, roughly 0.5 to 1 ug, was put through reverse transcription using random hexamers. From the immunoSEQ multiplex PCR reads, TCRdb called clonotypes with MiXCR, one entry per CDR3 protein. The sample contains roughly 160,000 distinct CDR3 sequences, roughly 95% of which appear only once. Sample: CD4+ T cells from PBMCs. These receptors originate from a human donor with Susac syndrome.

The CDR3 DNA is TGTGCCAGCAGTTACGGGGGGGCCTCTTTTGATGAGCAGTTCTTC. This sequence encodes CASSYGGASFDEQFF. The V call is TRBV6-5, the J call TRBJ2-1; tentative D call: TRBD2 (7 bases). Looked up from germline, CDR1 is MNHEY and CDR2 is SVGAGI. V lost 2 bases, J lost 8 bases, and 16 bases lay in between. The CDR3 has 15 residues.

The V and J genes are TRBV7-3 and TRBJ2-2; possible D gene TRBD2, 5 bases. CDR3 length equals 15 residues. In germline, CDR1 is SGHTA, CDR2 FQGTGA. Trimming left V 3 bases short and J 1 base short, with 9 bases between. The CDR3 sequence: CASSFDGMNTGELFF. DNA of the CDR3: TGTGCCAGCAGCTTCGACGGGATGAACACCGGGGAGCTGTTTTTT.

V is TRBV6-4 and J is TRBJ2-6, with D maybe TRBD2 (5 bases). Germline V gene lookup returns CDR1 MRHNA and CDR2 SNTAGT. The CDR3 loop spans 13 amino acids. V was shortened by 5 bases and J by 4 bases, with 6 bases between the two germline ends. Here the CDR3 reads CASSTGGANVLTF. The CDR3, as DNA: TGTGCCAGCAGTACGGGAGGGGCCAACGTCCTGACTTTC.

The chain links TRBV3-1 to TRBJ2-1; D might be TRBD2 (5 bases). CDR1 LGHDT and CDR2 YNNKEL come from the germline V gene (reference sequence). The CDR3 runs to 14 residues. Trimming pared 1 base from V and 6 bases from J, leaving 10 bases between. The CDR3 sequence is CASSQGLSVNEQFF. CDR3 DNA: TGTGCCAGCAGCCAAGGACTATCAGTCAATGAGCAGTTCTTC.

The V and J genes are TRBV4-3 and TRBJ1-2, with D unresolved. Trimming removed 0 bases from V and 4 bases from J, with 12 bases in between. This CDR3 has 15 residues. The germline CDR1 and CDR2 sequences are LGHNA and YSLEER. The chain's CDR3 is CASSQEVRGTYGYTF. Here the CDR3 DNA reads TGCGCCAGCAGCCAAGAAGTTCGGGGAACCTATGGCTACACCTTC.

The rearrangement joins TRBV9 to TRBJ2-5, with 11 nucleotides matching TRBD2. Germline V gene data show CDR1 as SGDLS and CDR2 as YYNGEE. The CDR3 runs 16 residues. V trimming: 4 bases; J trimming: 4 bases; junction bases outside the gene matches: 9. This CDR3 reads CASSLSGGAERETQYF. CDR3 nucleotide sequence: TGTGCCAGCAGCCTTAGCGGGGGGGCTGAGAGAGAGACCCAGTACTTC.

This clonotype has more than one count but fewer than ten. V usage is TRBV6-6 and J usage is TRBJ2-7, with 11 bases lining up with TRBD2. V shed 5 bases and J 0 bases; nucleotides not matched to a gene: 0. The CDR3 contains 14 residues. Germline CDR1 and CDR2: MNHNY and SVGAGI (reference sequence). This CDR3 reads CASSGTSGSYEQYF. In nucleotides, the CDR3 is TGTGCCAGCAGTGGGACTAGCGGCTCCTACGAGCAGTACTTC.

V gene TRBV27 combines with J gene TRBJ1-1, with D maybe TRBD1 (5 bases). Germline CDR1 and CDR2: MNHEY and SMNVEV (reference sequence). The CDR3 has 15 residues. Trimming cost V 0 bases and J 2 bases, with 10 bases left between them. The CDR3 is CASSLSGVGNTEAFF. The DNA for the CDR3 is TGTGCCAGCAGTTTATCGGGGGTTGGTAACACTGAAGCTTTCTTT.

This clonotype came up once. CDR3 protein: CASTKRDFYEQYV. For the CDR3, the DNA is TGTGCCAGCACCAAGAGGGACTTCTACGAGCAGTACGTC. The gene calls are TRBV6-2 or TRBV6-3 and TRBJ2-7; tentatively, D is TRBD2 (6 bases). CDR1 and CDR2 (germline): MNHEY, SVGEGT. The CDR3 runs 13 residues. The V end was cut by 7 bases, the J end by 3 bases, with 13 bases between.

V is TRBV11-2 and J is TRBJ2-7, with 8 bases lining up with TRBD2. CDR1 is SGHAT and CDR2 is FQNNGV in the germline V gene. The CDR3 contains 14 residues. V lost 2 bases and J lost 3; bases outside the gene matches: 3. Here the CDR3 reads CASSLTSGDYEQYF. The CDR3 DNA reads as TGTGCCAGCAGCTTAACTAGCGGAGACTACGAGCAGTACTTC.

This clonotype was counted once. This chain uses TRBV20-1 with TRBJ2-5, with 8 bases lining up with TRBD1. CDR3 length: 13 amino acids. V dropped 4 bases and J dropped 5; count of bases not matched to a gene: 6. The germline CDR1 and CDR2 sequences are DFQATT and SNEGSKA (reference sequence). CDR3 nucleotide sequence: TGCAGTGCTACCCAGGGGGCGCAGGAGACCCAGTACTTC. It is translated as CSATQGAQETQYF.

The chain recombines TRBV7-6 with TRBJ1-6; TRBD1 agrees at 10 bases. CDR3 length: 15 amino acids. Germline CDR1 SGHVS, CDR2 FNYEAQ. Trimming took 3 bases from V and 10 from J; bases not matched to a gene: 6. In DNA form, the CDR3 reads TGTGCCAGCAGCTTTGAGACAGGGGGCGAGTCACCCCTCCACTTT. It translates to CASSFETGGESPLHF.

V gene TRBV5-6 combines with J gene TRBJ2-7; D unclear. Germline V gene sequence: CDR1 SGHDT, CDR2 YYEEEE. The germline V and J ends were trimmed by 4 bases and 7 bases, with 9 bases remaining between them. The CDR3 runs 11 residues. CDR3 DNA sequence: TGTGCCAGCAGCGTGCCTGGGGAGCAGTACGTC. Amino acid sequence: CASSVPGEQYV.

This chain uses TRBV5-6 with TRBJ2-7; no firm D call. V was clipped by 2 bases and J by 6 bases, with 6 bases between them. The CDR3 spans 11 residues. CDR1 and CDR2 (germline): SGHDT, YYEEEE. DNA for the CDR3: TGTGCCAGCAGCTTTCTCTTCGAGCAGTACTTC. Its protein product is CASSFLFEQYF.

This sequence joins TRBV6-1 and TRBJ1-3, with TRBD1 matching over 7 bases. This CDR3 comprises 17 residues. The ends lost 6 bases at V and 0 bases at J; junction bases unmatched: 11. The V gene's germline CDR1 is MNHNS and CDR2 SASEGT. In DNA form, the CDR3 reads TGTGCCAGCAGCACCGTACAGGGGTCCCTCTCTGGAAACACCATATATTTT. Protein: CASSTVQGSLSGNTIYF.

The V gene is TRBV5-1, the J gene TRBJ2-1, with 7 bases lining up with TRBD2. Losses at the gene ends were 4 bases for V and 5 bases for J; bases not matched to a gene: 9. Germline CDR1 and CDR2: SGHRS and YFSETQ. This CDR3 has 15 residues. The CDR3 DNA follows: TGCGCCAGCAGCCCCATTGGAGGGAGGGACAATGAGCAGTTCTTC. Amino acids: CASSPIGGRDNEQFF.

This rearrangement joins TRBV4-3 to TRBJ2-3, with TRBD1 as a possible D gene (5 bases). Germline V CDR1 and CDR2: LGHNA, YSLEER. CDR3 size: 16 residues. The V gene lost 4 bases and the J gene lost 0 bases, with 14 bases spanning the gap. CDR3 sequence reads: CASSPKGELSTDTQYF. The CDR3 DNA follows: TGCGCCAGCAGCCCAAAAGGGGAACTTAGCACAGATACGCAGTATTTT.

The CDR3 here is CSAQEPGPYEQYV. The CDR3 DNA reads as TGCAGTGCTCAAGAACCGGGCCCCTACGAGCAGTACGTC. This chain joins TRBV20-1 and TRBJ2-7; no definite D call. CDR1 and CDR2 from the germline V gene are DFQATT and SNEGSKA (reference sequence). The CDR3 has 13 residues. The V end lost 5 bases, the J end lost 2 bases, and 13 bases lay between the germline ends.

In its sample, this clonotype was seen once. In DNA form, the CDR3 reads TGCAGCGTCCGAAGCAGCTCCTACGAGCAGTACTTC. It translates to CSVRSSSYEQYF. The chain links TRBV29-1 to TRBJ2-7; D call uncertain. Trimming removed 6 bases at V and 0 bases at J, with 9 bases between. CDR3 length equals 12 residues. Per the germline V gene, CDR1 is SQVTM and CDR2 is ANQGSEA.

This chain links TRBV29-1 with TRBJ2-3, with TRBD1 matching over 11 bases. The CDR3 length is 15 residues. Germline V gene sequence: CDR1 SQVTM, CDR2 ANQGSEA. With 6 bases clipped from V and 8 bases from J, the junction kept 13 bases outside the gene matches. DNA of the CDR3: TGCAGCGTCGGAGGACAGGGGGCGTCTTTACTTACGCAGTATTTT. Protein product: CSVGGQGASLLTQYF.